The 21 T cell receptor beta chains given below trace back to one sample, sequenced in a study of control samples from healthy donors and cancer patients. The protocol was immunoSEQ multiplex PCR, while the TCRdb copy is restricted to in-frame clones and leaves out a portion. This sample yields roughly 170,000 clones, of which over 85% are seen a single time; about 1.6% belongs to the top ten. The sequencing sample was made of blood. The receptors here all came from a man younger than 35 in good health.

V is TRBV5-1 and J is TRBJ1-1; D is unclear. The germline V and J ends were trimmed by 4 bases and 1 base, with 14 bases remaining between them. Germline lookup yields CDR1 SGHRS and CDR2 YFSETQ. The length of the CDR3 is 15 residues. CDR3 residues: CASSPIYAENTEAFF. CDR3 DNA sequence: TGCGCCAGCAGCCCCATTTATGCAGAGAACACTGAAGCTTTCTTT.

The chain links TRBV5-1 to TRBJ2-3; 12 bases match TRBD2. CDR1 SGHRS and CDR2 YFSETQ come from the germline V gene. The CDR3 has 17 residues. The V gene end was trimmed by 4 bases and the J gene end by 2 bases; junction bases not matched to a gene: 8. The CDR3 bases are TGCGCCAGCAGCGGGCGCGCTAGCGGGGGGGTCACAGATACGCAGTATTTT. It codes for CASSGRASGGVTDTQYF.

V and J are TRBV2 and TRBJ2-5, with D hard to call. Looked up from germline, CDR1 is SNHLY and CDR2 is FYNNEI. The CDR3 contains 15 residues. V was trimmed by 4 bases and J by 5 bases, leaving 17 bases between them. CDR3 region: CASSGVYASRETQYF. Written as DNA, the CDR3 is TGTGCCAGCAGTGGGGTGTACGCTTCAAGGGAGACCCAGTACTTC.

V usage is TRBV4-1 and J usage is TRBJ2-5, with TRBD2 matching over 9 bases. With 4 bases clipped from V and 4 bases from J, the junction kept 7 bases outside the gene matches. Per the germline V gene, CDR1 is MGHRA and CDR2 is YSYEKL. There are 15 residues in the CDR3. This chain's CDR3 is CASSPAGGNRETQYF. The CDR3 DNA sequence: TGCGCCAGCAGCCCTGCGGGGGGGAACAGAGAGACCCAGTACTTC.

This rearrangement joins TRBV3-1 (or the pseudogene TRBV3-2) to TRBJ1-1, with 7 nucleotides matching TRBD1. Germline values: CDR1 LGHDT, CDR2 YNNKEL (reference sequence). The CDR3 sequence is 13 residues long. Unmatched junction bases numbered 5, after V lost 6 bases and J lost 4 bases. DNA for the CDR3: TGTGCCAGCAGAGGGGGCGTTGGCACTGAAGCTTTCTTT. It codes for CASRGGVGTEAFF.

The chain joins TRBV4-1 to TRBJ1-5; no definite D call. Germline CDR1 MGHRA, CDR2 YSYEKL. Trimming took 0 bases from V and 7 from J, leaving 13 bases between them. The CDR3 has 15 residues. Here the CDR3 reads CASSQDGERRQPQHF. The DNA for the CDR3 is TGCGCCAGCAGCCAAGATGGAGAAAGGAGACAGCCCCAGCATTTT.

As concerns this clone: Other DNA sequences within the sample encode an identical CDR3. The rearrangement joins TRBV9 to TRBJ2-3; D remains unclear. The CDR3 spans 15 residues. V was pared by 0 bases and J by 0 bases, with 8 bases between. The V gene's germline CDR1 is SGDLS and CDR2 YYNGEE. CDR3 sequence: CASSVGVGSTDTQYF. DNA of the CDR3: TGTGCCAGCAGCGTAGGCGTAGGCAGCACAGATACGCAGTATTTT.

The chain links TRBV19 to TRBJ1-1; D is uncertain. This CDR3 spans 13 amino acids. Trimming took off 3 bases at V and 5 bases at J, with 10 bases between the two ends. Germline CDR1 LNHDA, CDR2 SQIVND (reference sequence). For the CDR3, the DNA is TGTGCCAGTAGTATTCCGGGGAAGACTGAAGCTTTCTTT. Encoded protein: CASSIPGKTEAFF.

The DNA for the CDR3 is TGTGCCTGGAGTGTGCCAGCACATCTATATGGCTACACCTTC. Amino acid sequence: CAWSVPAHLYGYTF. The chain is built from TRBV30 and TRBJ1-2, with D unresolved. CDR3 length: 14 amino acids. CDR1 is GTSNPN, CDR2 SVGIG, per germline (reference sequence). The V end was cut by 0 bases, the J end by 5 bases, with 13 bases between.

The chain is built from TRBV11-2 and TRBJ1-2; 7 nucleotides line up with TRBD1. With 3 bases clipped from V and 5 bases from J, the junction kept 3 bases outside the gene matches. CDR1 SGHAT and CDR2 FQNNGV come from the germline V gene. The CDR3 runs 13 residues. The CDR3 DNA follows: TGTGCCAGCAGCTTCGGGACAGCGTATGGCTACACCTTC. Its protein product is CASSFGTAYGYTF.

This clone has just one count. The chain carries TRBV3-1 (or the pseudogene TRBV3-2) and TRBJ2-4; maybe TRBD2 (7 bases). The germline gives CDR1 LGHDT, CDR2 YNNKEL (reference sequence). With 1 base removed from V and 0 bases from J, the gap between germline ends came to 16 bases. The CDR3 is 18 amino acids. DNA of the CDR3: TGTGCCAGCAGCCAAGCGGGGGGCAGGTCTTTAGCCAAAAACATTCAGTACTTC. It encodes CASSQAGGRSLAKNIQYF.

This clone was counted once. The chain uses TRBV7-9 and TRBJ1-1; D may be TRBD1 (6 bases). CDR1 SEHNR and CDR2 FQNEAQ come from the germline V gene (reference sequence). The CDR3 spans 15 residues. Trimming stripped 5 bases from V and 2 bases from J, with 15 bases between. DNA of the CDR3: TGTGCCAGCAGCGCGAAAGGGGGGACTAACACTGAAGCTTTCTTT. It is translated as CASSAKGGTNTEAFF. Combining the CDR3 with reference TRBV7-9 and TRBJ1-1 gives the whole variable domain DTGVSQNPRHKITKRGQNVTFRCDPISEHNRLYWYRQTLGQGPEFLTYFQNEAQLEKSRLLSDRFSAERPKGSFSTLEIQRTEQGDSAMYLCASSAKGGTNTEAFFGQGTRLTVV.

This clone was recorded only once. The V call is TRBV6-1, the J call TRBJ2-7; D is unresolved. CDR1 is MNHNS, CDR2 SASEGT, per germline. The CDR3 spans 15 residues. V lost 0 bases to trimming and J lost 4 bases, with 13 bases between them. CDR3 residues: CASSEAQPPTYEQYF. In DNA form, the CDR3 reads TGTGCCAGCAGTGAAGCGCAACCCCCCACTTACGAGCAGTACTTC.

This chain links TRBV7-3 with TRBJ1-2, with 7 nucleotides matching TRBD1. Per germline, CDR1 SGHTA and CDR2 FQGTGA. V lost 2 bases, J lost 1 base, and 7 bases stayed unmatched. The CDR3 contains 16 residues. In DNA, the CDR3 is TGTGCCAGCAGCTTACAGGGGGTTGTGGGTAACTATGGCTACACCTTC. Translating it yields CASSLQGVVGNYGYTF.

V and J are TRBV6-5 and TRBJ1-6; maybe TRBD1 (5 bases). The CDR3 length is 13 residues. CDR1 and CDR2 (germline): MNHEY, SVGAGI. V gave up 5 bases and J gave up 7 bases, with 9 bases separating them. CDR3 nucleotide sequence: TGTGCCAGCAGTAGGGGCAGCAATTCACCCCTCCACTTT. It yields the protein CASSRGSNSPLHF.

The V call is TRBV6-1, the J call TRBJ1-6; D is undetermined. V was trimmed by 3 bases and J by 9 bases, leaving 15 bases between them. Germline values: CDR1 MNHNS, CDR2 SASEGT. The CDR3 runs 15 residues. CDR3 DNA: TGTGCCAGCAGTGAGCCGTCCGCCCTGGTTTCACCCCTCCACTTT. This translates into CASSEPSALVSPLHF.

This clone came up once. The chain has TRBV19 and TRBJ2-1, with 8 bases aligning to TRBD2. Germline V gene lookup returns CDR1 LNHDA and CDR2 SQIVND (reference sequence). V lost 5 bases, J lost 1 base, and 4 bases stayed unmatched. The CDR3 runs to 15 residues. CDR3 residues: CASSPGRGSYNEQFF. CDR3 DNA: TGTGCCAGTAGTCCCGGGAGGGGGTCCTACAATGAGCAGTTCTTC.

The chain combines TRBV18 with TRBJ1-3; possibly TRBD1 for D (5 bases). The length of the CDR3 is 15 residues. Germline CDR1 reads KGHSH; CDR2 reads LQKENI. Trimming removed 2 bases from V and 8 bases from J, with 16 bases in between. Here the CDR3 reads CASSPRGQNRHTIYF. The CDR3 region has the DNA TGTGCCAGCTCACCAAGGGGCCAGAACAGACACACCATATATTTT.

The rearrangement links TRBV2 to TRBJ1-6, with TRBD1 matching over 7 bases. The CDR3 consists of 14 residues. V lost 4 bases and J lost 9; bases outside the gene matches: 6. Germline CDR1 is SNHLY and CDR2 is FYNNEI. The CDR3 protein is CASSGQGSVSPLHF. CDR3 bases: TGTGCCAGCAGTGGACAGGGATCGGTTTCACCCCTCCACTTT.

The chain couples TRBV19 to TRBJ1-2; D unresolved. CDR1 and CDR2 (germline): LNHDA, SQIVND (reference sequence). This CDR3 region has 16 residues. Deletions cut 6 bases from V and 4 bases from J, with 21 bases between. The CDR3 reads CASSGNRANARYGYTF. In DNA, the CDR3 is TGTGCCAGTAGCGGAAACCGGGCCAACGCCCGCTATGGCTACACCTTC.

The chain recombines TRBV25-1 with TRBJ1-2, with no clear D. The CDR3 has 13 amino acids. CDR1 is MGHDK and CDR2 is SYGVNS in the germline V gene. Trimming took 1 base from V and 8 from J, leaving 11 bases between them. The CDR3 is CASSEFAGQGYTF. Here the CDR3 DNA reads TGTGCCAGCAGTGAATTCGCGGGTCAAGGCTACACCTTC.